A selection of T cell receptor beta chains follows, all from one sample in a study of breast tumors, draining lymph nodes, adjacent tissues. TCRdb independently ran MiXCR on the multiplex PCR reads; one entry per CDR3 protein. Of about 230,000 distinct CDR3 sequences in the sample, about 34% were seen once. The sequencing input was axillary lymph node tissue. The receptors originated from a female donor with breast cancer. Some clones in this sample may be carry-over from other donors' samples. Both conserved end residues are part of each CDR3. D genes are given only for firm matches. For some rows the clone size is stated as once, few or many, or as a class when expanded; others skip it.

j_call v_call d_call clone_size cdr3_aa cdr3_nt
TRBJ1-3 TRBV6-6 . . CASSYPGGSGNTIYF TGCGCCAGCAGTTACCCCGGGGGGAGTGGAAACACCATATATTTT
TRBJ1-1 TRBV3-1 . . CASAKDVDTEAFF TGTGCCAGCGCCAAGGATGTGGACACTGAAGCTTTCTTT
TRBJ2-7 TRBV7-9 TRBD2 . CASSLSSGRIPYEQYF TGTGCCAGCAGCTTGTCTAGCGGGAGGATCCCCTACGAGCAGTACTTC
TRBJ2-3 TRBV5-4 . many CASSSTGDTQYF TGTGCCAGCAGCTCAACAGGGGATACGCAGTATTTT
TRBJ2-1 TRBV7-2 . . CASSWRDSEQFF TGTGCCAGCAGCTGGAGGGACAGTGAGCAGTTCTTC
TRBJ2-5 TRBV7-9 . many CASSFLTDWRVVKTQYF TGTGCCAGCAGCTTTCTAACGGACTGGCGGGTTGTGAAGACCCAGTACTTC
TRBJ2-3 TRBV24-1 TRBD1 many CATSPGQGSTDTQYF TGTGCCACCAGCCCGGGACAGGGGAGCACAGATACGCAGTATTTT
TRBJ2-6 TRBV7-3 TRBD1 . CASSALSGGGANVLTF TGTGCCAGCAGCGCGCTGTCAGGGGGTGGGGCCAACGTCCTGACTTTC
TRBJ2-3 TRBV20-1 TRBD1 many CSASRDRGRIDTQYF TGCAGTGCTTCCCGGGACAGGGGGCGTATAGATACGCAGTATTTT
TRBJ1-2 TRBV25-1 . . CASSLGGIYGYTF TGTGCCAGCAGCTTAGGGGGTATCTATGGCTACACCTTC
TRBJ2-1 TRBV11-3 TRBD2 . CASSPGTSAYNEQFF TGTGCCAGCAGCCCGGGGACTAGCGCATACAATGAGCAGTTCTTC
TRBJ2-3 TRBV7-2 TRBD2 many CASSSQYLLAGGRPQYTDTQYF TGTGCCAGCAGCTCCCAATATTTACTAGCGGGAGGGCGACCGCAATACACAGATACGCAGTATTTT
TRBJ1-2 TRBV4-1 TRBD1 many CASSRGRQGMDGYTF TGCGCCAGCAGCCGTGGAAGACAGGGGATGGATGGCTACACCTTC
TRBJ2-6 TRBV7-8 . many CASSLHRQGMDSGANVLTF TGTGCCAGCAGCTTACATCGTCAGGGGATGGATTCTGGGGCCAACGTCCTGACTTTC
TRBJ1-2 TRBV7-2 . . CASSPSGDRGYTF TGTGCCAGCAGCCCATCAGGGGATCGTGGCTACACCTTC
TRBJ1-5 TRBV29-1 . many CSVRDSNQPQHF TGCAGCGTAAGGGACAGCAATCAGCCCCAGCATTTT
TRBJ1-4 TRBV10-3 . many CAISQTTGIRTNEKLFF TGTGCCATCAGCCAAACGACAGGTATCAGGACTAATGAAAAACTGTTTTTT
TRBJ1-1 TRBV12-3/TRBV12-4 . . CASSLGGRGASEAFF TGTGCCAGCAGTCTAGGGGGACGAGGAGCTTCCGAAGCTTTCTTT
TRBJ2-2 TRBV19 TRBD2 . CASSISGGYGELFF TGTGCCAGTAGTATTTCCGGGGGGTACGGGGAGCTGTTTTTT
TRBJ2-7 TRBV30 . many CAWSLQNYEQYF TGTGCCTGGAGTTTACAGAACTACGAGCAGTACTTC
TRBJ2-1 TRBV12-3/TRBV12-4 TRBD2 . CASSSAGLASYNEQFF TGTGCCAGCAGTTCGGCGGGACTAGCTTCCTACAATGAGCAGTTCTTC
TRBJ2-5 TRBV6-5 . . CASSPLVAGETQYF TGTGCCAGCAGTCCCCTAGTGGCAGGGGAGACCCAGTACTTC
TRBJ2-5 TRBV27 . many CASSNRAEETQYF TGTGCCAGCAGTAACAGGGCCGAGGAGACCCAGTACTTC
TRBJ2-7 TRBV30 TRBD2 many CAWVAGVYEQYF TGTGCCTGGGTAGCGGGAGTCTACGAGCAGTACTTC
TRBJ2-3 TRBV7-9 TRBD2 . CASSLAVSGGTGTQYF TGCGCCAGCAGCTTAGCAGTAAGCGGGGGCACAGGTACGCAGTATTTT
TRBJ1-2 TRBV7-9 . . CASCGVTGGYPF TGTGCCAGCTGCGGGGTTACGGGAGGCTACCCCTTC
TRBJ2-1 TRBV12-3/TRBV12-4 TRBD1 . CVSSRRDREANEQFF TGTGTCAGCAGTCGCCGGGACAGGGAAGCCAATGAGCAGTTCTTC
TRBJ2-7 TRBV19 TRBD2 many CASSRLAGGYEQYF TGTGCCAGTAGTAGACTAGCGGGAGGCTACGAGCAGTACTTC
TRBJ2-3 TRBV20-1 TRBD1 many CSATVRGQAPYTQYF TGCAGTGCTACAGTCAGGGGGCAGGCCCCGTATACGCAGTATTTT
TRBJ1-2 TRBV19 . many CASSHTRQANYGYTF TGTGCCAGTAGTCATACCCGCCAGGCTAACTATGGCTACACCTTC
TRBJ1-4 TRBV10-3 . . CAIRGLADYNEKLFF TGTGCCATCAGGGGACTAGCGGACTACAATGAAAAACTGTTTTTT
TRBJ2-6 TRBV28 TRBD1 . CASSLGDRGRTGANVLTF TGTGCCAGCAGTTTAGGGGACAGGGGGCGTACTGGGGCCAACGTCCTGACTTTC
TRBJ1-4 TRBV6-5 . . CASGRRDSAKLFF TGTGCCAGCGGACGCAGGGACTCCGCAAAACTGTTTTTT
TRBJ1-6 TRBV6-1 . many CASSVEQGRSPLHF TGTGCCAGCAGTGTCGAACAGGGACGCTCACCCCTCCACTTT
TRBJ1-4 TRBV6-1 TRBD1 many CAVRIPQLQGAGGKLFF TGTGCCGTCCGGATCCCTCAACTTCAGGGGGCAGGAGGTAAACTGTTTTTT
TRBJ1-6 TRBV3-1 TRBD1 many CASSATGTGGSPLHF TGTGCCAGCAGCGCAACCGGGACAGGGGGTTCACCCCTCCACTTT
TRBJ2-1 TRBV6-5 TRBD2 many CASSYRTSGSSYNEQFF TGTGCCAGCAGTTACAGGACTAGCGGGAGTTCCTACAATGAGCAGTTCTTC
TRBJ2-5 TRBV7-2 . many CASSSPRTQETQYF TGTGCCAGCAGCTCACCCAGGACTCAAGAGACCCAGTACTTC
TRBJ2-7 TRBV20-1 . many CSARDPLFPARGVVYEQYF TGCAGTGCTAGAGACCCGCTTTTCCCTGCCCGAGGGGTCGTGTACGAGCAGTACTTC